This T cell receptor beta chain was identified during a study of blood T cell repertoires in COVID-19 (dated by TCRdb to 2020 to 2022). About the full investigation: Samples from collaborators originated in the United States, Italy and Spain and spanned both the acute and convalescent phases of COVID-19. Where HLA class I and class II types were available, the types were taken from metadata supplied by the sample provider, not from assay-based typing. A de-identified subject ID, COVID-19 status, age in years and sex were almost always included in the sample metadata. The prospective study material was composed of cDNA or gDNA derived from T cells, B-cell-depleted T cells, or PBMCs. The repertoires were released in a freely available public database meant as a resource for research on the immune response to SARS-CoV-2. The samples were drawn from two sources: the first 160 participants of the ongoing ImmuneRACE study, and 1,200 or so subjects contributed by 6 global collaborators. The dataset comprised deeply sampled blood TCRbeta repertoires from subjects exposed to, actively infected with, or recovered from COVID-19.

The immunoSEQ Assay, a bias-controlled multiplex PCR, was used to amplify TCRbeta CDR3 regions from genomic DNA. From the authors' description of their analysis: The number of nucleated cells in each sample was estimated from the amplification of reference gene primers within the assay. Sequence reads were collapsed and filtered to measure the absolute abundance of every unique TCRbeta CDR3 rearrangement. For each sample, productive Simpson clonality was calculated as the square root of Simpson's diversity index across productive rearrangements. This is the immuneACCESS table as TCRdb keeps it, with only in-frame sequences that have V and J called. A part of the clones is gone; compared with another copy, unresolved V genes explain less than half, and the rest is unexplained. The V and J calls and clone size are taken from that table; D and trimming were inferred from the DNA. The sample table contains 140,000 to 150,000 clones; only one count was recorded for approximately 87% of them. Jointly, the top ten make up 44% of the sample.

Whole blood was collected in K2EDTA tubes by collaborating institutions according to the institutions' own protocols. Collaborator samples were shipped for TCRbeta analysis as frozen whole blood, isolated PBMCs, or DNA extracted from either sample type. About this clone: Which antigen it targets is not known. There are no base qualities to consult, and no much larger clone falls within one base.

Via the germline V gene, CDR1 is SGDLS and CDR2 YYNGEE. The cysteine opens and the phenylalanine closes a CDR3 of 14 amino acids. Solely the CDR3 DNA is kept, with 42 bases framed from the first base. V gives up 7 bases and J gives up 4 bases, and the segment between their germline ends measures 14 bases. General findings and caveats noted by the study authors: Clinical and demographic metadata were provided uncurated, with the amount varying by source and participant.

The chain employs TRBV9 and TRBJ1-4, with the identity of the D gene unclear. The clonotype originates from a human donor in a cohort sampled during active COVID-19. The sample comprised peripheral blood. The CDR3 region: CASSRRSLNEKLFF. The nucleotides are TGTGCCAGCTCCCGTCGGAGCCTTAATGAAAAACTGTTTTTT.